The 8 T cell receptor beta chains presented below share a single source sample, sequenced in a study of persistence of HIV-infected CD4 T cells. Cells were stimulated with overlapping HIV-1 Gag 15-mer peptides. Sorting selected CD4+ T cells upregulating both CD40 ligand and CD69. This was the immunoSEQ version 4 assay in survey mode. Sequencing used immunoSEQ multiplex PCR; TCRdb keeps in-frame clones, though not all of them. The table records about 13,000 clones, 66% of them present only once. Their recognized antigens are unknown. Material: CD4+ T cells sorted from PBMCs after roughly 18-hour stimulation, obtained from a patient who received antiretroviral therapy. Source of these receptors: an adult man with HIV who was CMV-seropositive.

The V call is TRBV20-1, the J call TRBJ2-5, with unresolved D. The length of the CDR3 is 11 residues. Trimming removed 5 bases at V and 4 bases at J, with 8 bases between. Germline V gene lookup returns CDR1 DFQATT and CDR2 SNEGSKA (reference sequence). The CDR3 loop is CSAPPRETQYF. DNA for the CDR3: TGCAGTGCTCCTCCTCGAGAGACCCAGTACTTC.

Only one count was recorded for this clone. The CDR3, as DNA: TGTGCCAGCAGTTACGATAGCAATCAGCCCCAGCATTTT. It translates to CASSYDSNQPQHF. This chain uses TRBV6-5 with TRBJ1-5, with unresolved D. Germline lookup yields CDR1 MNHEY and CDR2 SVGAGI. This CDR3 has 13 amino acids. The V end was cut by 2 bases, the J end by 0 bases, with 2 bases between.

The CDR3: CASSLTSNTEAFF. The CDR3 DNA follows: TGTGCCAGCAGCTTAACTTCGAACACTGAAGCTTTCTTT. The chain links TRBV7-2 to TRBJ1-1; no reliable D call. The CDR3 is 13 amino acids. CDR1 and CDR2 (germline): SGHTA, FQGNSA. The V end was cut by 2 bases, the J end by 1 base, with 5 bases between.

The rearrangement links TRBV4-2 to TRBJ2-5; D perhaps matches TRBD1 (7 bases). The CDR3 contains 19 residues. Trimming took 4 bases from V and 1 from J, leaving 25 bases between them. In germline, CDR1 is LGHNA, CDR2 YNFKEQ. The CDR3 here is CASSPPRRGRDLPQETQYF. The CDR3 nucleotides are TGTGCCAGCAGCCCCCCCCGGAGGGGGCGCGATTTGCCCCAAGAGACCCAGTACTTC.

CDR3 sequence (DNA): TGTGCCAGCAGCTTAGCAGGGACCCTGGTGACCGGGGAGCTGTTTTTT. Translation: CASSLAGTLVTGELFF. The chain has TRBV7-2 and TRBJ2-2; D may be TRBD1 or TRBD2 (5 bases each). This CDR3 has 16 residues. V lost 0 bases and J lost 5, with 13 bases in between. Germline V CDR1 and CDR2: SGHTA, FQGNSA.

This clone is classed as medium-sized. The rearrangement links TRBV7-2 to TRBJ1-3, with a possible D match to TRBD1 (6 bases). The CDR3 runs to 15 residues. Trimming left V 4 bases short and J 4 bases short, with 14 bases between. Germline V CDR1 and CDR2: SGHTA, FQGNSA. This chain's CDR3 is CASSSQRGRGNTIYF. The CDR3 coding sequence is TGTGCCAGCAGCTCGCAACGGGGGCGAGGAAACACCATATATTTT.

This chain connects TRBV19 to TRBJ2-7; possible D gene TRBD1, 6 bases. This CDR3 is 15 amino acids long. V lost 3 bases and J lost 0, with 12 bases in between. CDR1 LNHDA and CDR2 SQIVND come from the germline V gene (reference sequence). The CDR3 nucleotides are TGTGCCAGTAGTATCCACAGGGCCAGCTCCTACGAGCAGTACTTC. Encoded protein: CASSIHRASSYEQYF.

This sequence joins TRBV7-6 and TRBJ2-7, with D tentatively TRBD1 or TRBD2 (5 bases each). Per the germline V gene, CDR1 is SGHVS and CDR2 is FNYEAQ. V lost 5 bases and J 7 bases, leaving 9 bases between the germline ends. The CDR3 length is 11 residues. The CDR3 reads CASSLREEQYF. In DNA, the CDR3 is TGTGCCAGCAGCCTCAGGGAGGAGCAGTACTTC.